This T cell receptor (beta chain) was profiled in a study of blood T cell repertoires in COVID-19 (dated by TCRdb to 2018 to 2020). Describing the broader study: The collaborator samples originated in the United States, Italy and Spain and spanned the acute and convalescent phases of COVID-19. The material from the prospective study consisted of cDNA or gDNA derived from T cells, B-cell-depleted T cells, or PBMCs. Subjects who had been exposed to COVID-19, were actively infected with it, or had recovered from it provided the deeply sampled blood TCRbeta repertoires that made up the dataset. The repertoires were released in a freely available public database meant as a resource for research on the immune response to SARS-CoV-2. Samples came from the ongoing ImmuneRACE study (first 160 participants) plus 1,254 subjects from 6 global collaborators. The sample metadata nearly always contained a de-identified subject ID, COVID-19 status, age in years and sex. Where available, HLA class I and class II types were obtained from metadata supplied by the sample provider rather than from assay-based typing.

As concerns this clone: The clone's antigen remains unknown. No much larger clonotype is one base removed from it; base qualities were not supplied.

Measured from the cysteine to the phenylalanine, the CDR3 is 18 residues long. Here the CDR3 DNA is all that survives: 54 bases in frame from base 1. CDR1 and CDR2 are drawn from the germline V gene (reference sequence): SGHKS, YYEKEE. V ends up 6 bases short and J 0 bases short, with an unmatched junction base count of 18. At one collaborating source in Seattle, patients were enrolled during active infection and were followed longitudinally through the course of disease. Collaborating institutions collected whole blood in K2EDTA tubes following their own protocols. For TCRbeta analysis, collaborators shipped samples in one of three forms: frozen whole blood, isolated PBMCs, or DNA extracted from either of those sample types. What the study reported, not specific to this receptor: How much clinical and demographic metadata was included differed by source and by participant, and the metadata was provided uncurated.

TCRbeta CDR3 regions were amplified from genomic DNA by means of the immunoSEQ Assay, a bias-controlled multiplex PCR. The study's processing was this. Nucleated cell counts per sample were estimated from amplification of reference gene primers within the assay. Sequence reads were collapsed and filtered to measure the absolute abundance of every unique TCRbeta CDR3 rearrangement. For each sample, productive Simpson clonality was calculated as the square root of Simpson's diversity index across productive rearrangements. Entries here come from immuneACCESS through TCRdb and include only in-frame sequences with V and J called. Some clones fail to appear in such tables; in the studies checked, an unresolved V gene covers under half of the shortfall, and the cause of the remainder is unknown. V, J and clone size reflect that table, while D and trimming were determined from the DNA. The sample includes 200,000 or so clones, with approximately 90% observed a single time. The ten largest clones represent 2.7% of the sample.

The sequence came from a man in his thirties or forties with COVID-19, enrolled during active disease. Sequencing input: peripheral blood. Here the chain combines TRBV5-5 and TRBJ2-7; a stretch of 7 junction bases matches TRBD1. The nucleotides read TGTGCCAGCACCTTTATGGACAGGCCCCAGCCTCGCTCCTACGAGCAGTACTTC. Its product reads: CASTFMDRPQPRSYEQYF. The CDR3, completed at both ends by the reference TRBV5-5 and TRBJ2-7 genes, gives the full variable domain DAGVTQSPTHLIKTRGQQVTLRCSPISGHKSVSWYQQVLGQGPQFIFQYYEKEERGRGNFPDRFSARQFPNYSSELNVNALLLGDSALYLCASTFMDRPQPRSYEQYFGPGTRLTVT.